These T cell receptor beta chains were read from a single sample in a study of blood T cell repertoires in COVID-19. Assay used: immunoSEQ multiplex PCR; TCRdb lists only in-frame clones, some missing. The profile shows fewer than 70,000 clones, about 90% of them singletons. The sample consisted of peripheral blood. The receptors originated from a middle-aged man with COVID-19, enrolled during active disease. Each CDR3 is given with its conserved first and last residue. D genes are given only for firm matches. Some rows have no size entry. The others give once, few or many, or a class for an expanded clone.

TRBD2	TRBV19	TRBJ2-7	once	TGTGCCACCACCGGGAGGGTACGAGAGCAGTACTTC	CATTGRVREQYF
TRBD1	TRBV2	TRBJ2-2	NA	TGTGCCAGCAGTTTACAGGGGGCGCGGACCGGGGAGCTGTTTTTT	CASSLQGARTGELFF
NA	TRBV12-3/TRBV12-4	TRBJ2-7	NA	TGTGCCAGCAGTTTAAGGGGTTCCTACGAGCAGTACTTC	CASSLRGSYEQYF
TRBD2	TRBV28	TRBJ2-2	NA	TGTGCCAGCACTCTCCAACGGGGGGGAACGAACACCGGGGAGCTGTTTTTT	CASTLQRGGTNTGELFF
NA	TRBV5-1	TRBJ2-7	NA	TGCGCCAGCAGCCAGGATCAGGGTTCCTACGAGCAGTACTTC	CASSQDQGSYEQYF
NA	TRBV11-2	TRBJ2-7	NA	TGTGCCAGCAGCTTAGATCAGATCTACGAGCAGTACTTC	CASSLDQIYEQYF
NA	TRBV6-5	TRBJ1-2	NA	TGTGCCAGCAGTATTCAGGCGTATGGCTACACCTTC	CASSIQAYGYTF
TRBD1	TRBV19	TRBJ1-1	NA	TGTGCCAGTAGTGGCAGGGACAGGGGAACGGACATGAACACTGAAGCTTTCTTT	CASSGRDRGTDMNTEAFF
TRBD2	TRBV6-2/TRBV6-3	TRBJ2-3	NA	TGTGCCAGCAGTTACTCGTTTACTAGCGGGTTAGATACGCAGTATTTT	CASSYSFTSGLDTQYF
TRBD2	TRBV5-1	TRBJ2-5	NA	TGCGCCAGCACGCCCCCGGGACTAGCAGGAGAGACCCAGTACTTC	CASTPPGLAGETQYF
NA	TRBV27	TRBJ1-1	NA	TGTGCCAGCAGTTTATTGTTCGCAGGCTCGGGGGAAGCTTTCTTT	CASSLLFAGSGEAFF
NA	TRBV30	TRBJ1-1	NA	TGTGCCTGGAGTGTGGGGGGAGGGGGTCGGACTGAAGCTTTCTTT	CAWSVGGGGRTEAFF
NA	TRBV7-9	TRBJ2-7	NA	TGTGCCAGCAGCTTAGATCGCCCGGGGTTAGACGAGCAGTACTTC	CASSLDRPGLDEQYF
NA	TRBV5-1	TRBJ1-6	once	TGCGCCAGCACCCTGGGGCCTCCGGGGGGACCCCTCCACTTT	CASTLGPPGGPLHF
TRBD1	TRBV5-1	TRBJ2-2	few	TGCGCCAGCAGCCTGACAGGGGGCACGGACACCGGGGAGCTGTTTTTT	CASSLTGGTDTGELFF
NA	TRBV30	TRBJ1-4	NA	TGTGCCTGGAGTGGGGTAGGGGCAGGGAGGGGGAATAATGAAAAACTGTTTTTT	CAWSGVGAGRGNNEKLFF
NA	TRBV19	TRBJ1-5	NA	TGTGCCAGTAGTGGATCGACGGGGAATCAGCCCCAGCATTTT	CASSGSTGNQPQHF
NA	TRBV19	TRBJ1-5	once	TGTGCCAGTAGTAGGACGATGGGGCGTCGCAATCAGCCCCAGCATTTT	CASSRTMGRRNQPQHF
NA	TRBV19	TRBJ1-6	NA	TGTGCCAGTACCCAAGCTGATAGGAGATCACCCCTCCACTTT	CASTQADRRSPLHF
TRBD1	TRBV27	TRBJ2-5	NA	TGTGCCAGCAGTTTTCGGGCCGGGACAGGGGTGACCCAGTACTTC	CASSFRAGTGVTQYF
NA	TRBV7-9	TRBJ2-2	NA	TGTGCCAGCAGCGTAGACATCGGAGTTCCCGGGGAGCTGTTTTTT	CASSVDIGVPGELFF
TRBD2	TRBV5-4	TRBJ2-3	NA	TGTGCCAGCAGCTTGACAAGCGGGGGGAGCACAGATACGCAGTATTTT	CASSLTSGGSTDTQYF
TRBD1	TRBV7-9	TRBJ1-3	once	TGTGCCAGCAGCGTACCGGGACAGAGTATCTCTGGAAACACCATATATTTT	CASSVPGQSISGNTIYF